This paragraph covers one T cell receptor beta chain sequence. Its target is unknown. Libraries were prepared by immunoSEQ multiplex PCR; TCRdb keeps only in-frame clonotypes and omits some of them. The sample shows a few million clones, about 94% of them seen only once. These data come from a study of shared clonotypes between healthy human individuals. About the research overall: A couple of women and a few men aged 18 to 49 made up the donors.

With 8 bases removed from V and 5 bases from J, the gap between germline ends came to 16 bases. The CDR3 covers 13 residues. Per germline, CDR1 MNHNY and CDR2 SVGAGI (reference sequence). Study-wide findings and caveats: Non-shared clonotypes showed lower generation probabilities than clonotypes common to all four donors. Naive subsets tended to show greater estimated richness than memory subsets.

There were no recent acute infections or vaccinations among the donors, who were healthy HIV-negative adults. J is TRBJ2-7 and V is TRBV6-6; D ambiguous. Sequenced: naive CD4+ T cells sorted from blood. This sample's subset: CD45RA+ positively selected. The receptor was isolated from a man younger than 30 in good health. The DNA for the CDR3 is TGTGCCAGCGAAGCAGCACCGCCCCACGAGCAGTACTTC. Its protein product is CASEAAPPHEQYF.